The 7 T cell receptor beta chains given below trace back to one sample, sequenced in a study of OX40 agonist ivuxolimab in advanced cancers. Clones were sequenced by immunoSEQ multiplex PCR, and TCRdb holds only the in-frame ones, with some missing. The top ten hold 0.68% of the sample, which has tens of thousands of clones, under 90% seen once. Material: CD4+ or CD8+ T cells sorted from blood, obtained in a trial of the OX40 agonist ivuxolimab. The receptors were sampled from an adult with an advanced solid tumor such as melanoma, head and neck, liver or kidney cancer.

The chain carries TRBV5-1 and TRBJ2-2; D is unclear. The CDR3 runs 14 residues. V gave up 5 bases and J gave up 0 bases, with 8 bases separating them. Germline-derived CDR1 and CDR2 are SGHRS and YFSETQ. The CDR3 sequence is CASRENANTGELFF. The CDR3 DNA sequence: TGCGCCAGCAGGGAAAATGCGAACACCGGGGAGCTGTTTTTT.

This rearrangement joins TRBV23-1 to TRBJ1-3; weak D call: TRBD1 (5 bases). TRBV23-1 is an open reading frame, and its role is uncertain. The CDR3 is made up of 18 amino acids. The V and J ends lost 0 bases and 1 base respectively, with 16 bases between them. The CDR3 reads CASSQSIGESGSGNTIYF. In DNA form, the CDR3 reads TGCGCCAGCAGTCAATCGATAGGGGAATCGGGGTCTGGAAACACCATATATTTT.

V usage is TRBV19 and J usage is TRBJ2-2; D may correspond to TRBD1 or TRBD2 (5 bases each). Germline assignment: CDR1 LNHDA and CDR2 SQIVND (reference sequence). The length of the CDR3 is 14 residues. V lost 5 bases and J lost 4, with 11 bases in between. The CDR3 DNA follows: TGTGCCAGTAGTCAGAGGGGCCCCACCGGGGAGCTGTTTTTT. Encoded protein: CASSQRGPTGELFF.

The rearrangement uses TRBV4-2 and TRBJ1-1; D ambiguous. The CDR3 sequence is 15 residues long. Germline-derived CDR1 and CDR2 are LGHNA and YNFKEQ. V lost 1 base, J lost 2 bases, and 11 bases lay in between. The CDR3 is CASSQVSAQNTEAFF. Written as DNA, the CDR3 is TGTGCCAGCAGCCAAGTGTCAGCCCAAAACACTGAAGCTTTCTTT.

This chain connects TRBV9 to TRBJ2-3, with TRBD2 matching 10 bases. The CDR3 is 16 residues long. Per germline, CDR1 SGDLS and CDR2 YYNGEE. V was clipped by 1 base and J by 8 bases; unmatched bases: 10. The CDR3 region is CASSVSGLAGAGTQYF. The CDR3 bases are TGTGCCAGCAGCGTATCGGGCCTAGCGGGGGCTGGTACGCAGTATTTT.

The rearrangement links TRBV4-3 to TRBJ2-2; 9 positions match TRBD1. This CDR3 spans 15 amino acids. Losses at the gene ends were 1 base for V and 8 bases for J; bases not matched to a gene: 5. Germline CDR1 reads LGHNA; CDR2 reads YSLEER. CDR3 nucleotide sequence: TGCGCCAGCAGCCAAGCCGGGACAGGGTTGGGGGAGCTGTTTTTT. This translates into CASSQAGTGLGELFF.

CDR3 amino acids: CASSPVGPGADTQYF. The CDR3 DNA is TGTGCCAGCAGCCCAGTGGGCCCCGGGGCAGATACGCAGTATTTT. The chain is built from TRBV9 and TRBJ2-3, with TRBD2 as a possible D gene (5 bases). Germline CDR1 reads SGDLS; CDR2 reads YYNGEE. The V gene lost 4 bases and the J gene lost 4 bases, with 16 bases spanning the gap. CDR3 length equals 15 residues.